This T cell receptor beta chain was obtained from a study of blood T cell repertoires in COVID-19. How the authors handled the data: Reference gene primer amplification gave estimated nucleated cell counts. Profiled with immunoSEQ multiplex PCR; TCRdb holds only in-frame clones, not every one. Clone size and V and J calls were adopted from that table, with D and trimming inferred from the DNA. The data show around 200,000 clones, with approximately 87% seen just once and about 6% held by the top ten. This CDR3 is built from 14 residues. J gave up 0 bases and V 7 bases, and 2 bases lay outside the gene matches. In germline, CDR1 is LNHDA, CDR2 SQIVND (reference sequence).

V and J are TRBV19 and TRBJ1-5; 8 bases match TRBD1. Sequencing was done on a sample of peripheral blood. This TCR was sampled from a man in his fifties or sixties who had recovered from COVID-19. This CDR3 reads CASNTGGSNQPQHF. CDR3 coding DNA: TGTGCCAGTAATACAGGGGGTAGCAATCAGCCCCAGCATTTT.